The 20 T cell receptor beta chains given below trace back to one sample, sequenced in a study of OX40 agonist ivuxolimab in advanced cancers. The library relied on the immunoSEQ multiplex PCR assay. TCRdb obtained this table from immuneACCESS and retained in-frame rearrangements with V and J assigned. These tables miss some clones; where compared with another copy, unresolved V genes account for less than half of the shortfall, and the remainder is unexplained. Within this sample are 65,000 to 85,000 clones, with approximately 84% of them counted one time only. Together, the top ten hold under 8.5% of the sample. Sequenced material: CD4+ or CD8+ T cells sorted from blood, taken in a trial of the OX40 agonist ivuxolimab. The source is an adult with an advanced solid tumor such as melanoma, head and neck, liver or kidney cancer.

The chain joins TRBV7-3 to TRBJ2-2; D remains ambiguous. This CDR3 spans 14 amino acids. CDR1 is SGHTA, CDR2 FQGTGA, per germline. Deletions cut 0 bases from V and 7 bases from J, with 9 bases between. CDR3 region: CASSLTSGGGELFF. Here the CDR3 DNA reads TGTGCCAGCAGCTTAACGTCGGGCGGCGGGGAGCTGTTTTTT.

The gene calls are TRBV5-4 and TRBJ1-2, with 8 bases that match TRBD1. This CDR3 is built from 17 residues. Trimming cost V 2 bases and J 3 bases; bases outside gene matches: 12. The germline CDR1 and CDR2 sequences are SGHNT and YYREEE (reference sequence). CDR3 coding DNA: TGTGCCAGCAGCTTCCCGAACCGACAGGGGATCGACTATGGCTACACCTTC. Its translation: CASSFPNRQGIDYGYTF.

DNA for the CDR3: TGTGCCAGCGGCACAGGACAGGGGACATACGAGCAGTACTTC. It codes for CASGTGQGTYEQYF. The chain combines TRBV9 with TRBJ2-7; 9 bases align to TRBD1. Germline V gene sequence: CDR1 SGDLS, CDR2 YYNGEE. The CDR3 covers 14 residues. The V gene end was trimmed by 7 bases and the J gene end by 4 bases; junction bases not matched to a gene: 9. Full variable domain (remainder filled in from reference TRBV9 and TRBJ2-7): DSGVTQTPKHLITATGQRVTLRCSPRSGDLSVYWYQQSLDQGLQFLIQYYNGEERAKGNILERFSAQQFPDLHSELNLSSLELGDSALYFCASGTGQGTYEQYFGPGTRLTVT.

This chain links TRBV7-2 with TRBJ1-1; maybe TRBD1 (5 bases). V dropped 1 base and J dropped 0 bases, with 18 bases sitting between them. The CDR3 length is 18 residues. Germline CDR1 is SGHTA and CDR2 is FQGNSA. As DNA, the CDR3 is TGTGCCAGCAGCTTAGTGGGGAGCGACAGCCACATGAACACTGAAGCTTTCTTT. Encoded protein: CASSLVGSDSHMNTEAFF. Using reference TRBV7-2 and TRBJ1-1 for the parts outside the CDR3, the full variable domain is GAGVSQSPSNKVTEKGKDVELRCDPISGHTALYWYRQSLGQGLEFLIYFQGNSAPDKSGLPSDRFSAERTGGSVSTLTIQRTQQEDSAVYLCASSLVGSDSHMNTEAFFGQGTRLTVV.

This clone was recorded only once. The chain couples TRBV27 to TRBJ1-4, with 8 bases lining up with TRBD1. Losses at the gene ends were 4 bases for V and 8 bases for J; bases not matched to a gene: 12. Germline V gives CDR1 MNHEY, CDR2 SMNVEV (reference sequence). The CDR3 has 16 amino acids. CDR3 DNA sequence: TGTGCCAGCAGTTGGGAACAGGGGGTTTCGAGGGAAAAACTGTTTTTT. Protein product: CASSWEQGVSREKLFF.

CDR3 DNA sequence: TGTGCCAGTAGTCCGGGACAGGGTTACTATGGCTACACCTTC. This gives the protein CASSPGQGYYGYTF. The chain carries TRBV19 and TRBJ1-2; 9 bases fit TRBD1. Germline V CDR1 and CDR2: LNHDA, SQIVND (reference sequence). The trim removed 5 bases at V and 3 bases at J, leaving 4 bases unmatched. CDR3 length: 14 amino acids.

This rearrangement joins TRBV5-6 to TRBJ1-1, with a possible D match to TRBD1 (6 bases). The germline gives CDR1 SGHDT, CDR2 YYEEEE. V dropped 4 bases and J dropped 0 bases, with 19 bases sitting between them. The CDR3 totals 17 residues. DNA of the CDR3: TGTGCCAGCAGCGCGTGGCGGGGTAGGGGGGTGAACACTGAAGCTTTCTTT. Protein: CASSAWRGRGVNTEAFF.

The chain recombines TRBV27 with TRBJ2-2; D call uncertain. CDR1 is MNHEY and CDR2 is SMNVEV in the germline V gene (reference sequence). The CDR3 loop spans 13 amino acids. V was clipped by 2 bases and J by 6 bases, with 7 bases between them. The CDR3 reads CASSLDTPGELFF. The CDR3 region has the DNA TGTGCCAGCAGTTTAGACACCCCCGGGGAGCTGTTTTTT.

This clone was counted only a few times. This chain uses TRBV9 with TRBJ1-1; TRBD1 agrees at 8 bases. Germline values: CDR1 SGDLS, CDR2 YYNGEE. With V trimmed by 2 bases and J by 0 bases, 6 bases remained unmatched. The CDR3 has 16 residues. DNA for the CDR3: TGTGCCAGCAGCGTGGGGCAGGGGGCCGTGAACACTGAAGCTTTCTTT. This encodes CASSVGQGAVNTEAFF.

The chain has TRBV5-1 and TRBJ2-7; D is ambiguous. CDR1 and CDR2 from the germline V gene are SGHRS and YFSETQ. The ends were cut back, 4 bases at V and 5 bases at J, with 19 bases in the middle. The CDR3 has 15 residues. The CDR3 spells CASSPDGGPRNEQYF. In nucleotides, the CDR3 is TGCGCCAGCAGCCCCGACGGTGGACCTCGCAACGAGCAGTACTTC. The whole variable domain, remainder taken from reference TRBV5-1 and TRBJ2-7, is KAGVTQTPRYLIKTRGQQVTLSCSPISGHRSVSWYQQTPGQGLQFLFEYFSETQRNKGNFPGRFSGRQFSNSRSEMNVSTLELGDSALYLCASSPDGGPRNEQYFGPGTRLTVT.

This clone was seen only once. CDR3 protein: CASSLVGLGGYTF. CDR3 sequence (DNA): TGTGCCAGCAGCTTAGTTGGGTTAGGAGGCTACACCTTC. The V call is TRBV7-2, the J call TRBJ1-2, with no clear D. The germline V and J ends were trimmed by 1 base and 8 bases, with 11 bases remaining between them. This CDR3 has 13 amino acids. The germline gives CDR1 SGHTA, CDR2 FQGNSA.

The chain has TRBV5-1 and TRBJ2-5; 7 bases are shared with TRBD1. TRBJ2-7 matches the DNA end more closely, so the J call is doubtful. The CDR3 contains 15 residues. Germline CDR1 is SGHRS and CDR2 is YFSETQ. The CDR3 DNA sequence: TGCGCCAGCAGCTTGATTGGACAGGCAGCCTACGAGCAGTACTTC. Its protein product is CASSLIGQAAYEQYF.

CDR3 sequence (DNA): TGTGCCAGTAGTCCGGGACAGCCGTACGAGCAGTACTTC. This encodes CASSPGQPYEQYF. The chain is built from TRBV19 and TRBJ2-5; 7 positions agree with TRBD1. The better agreement between TRBJ2-7 and the DNA end casts doubt on the J call. Germline lookup yields CDR1 LNHDA and CDR2 SQIVND (reference sequence). This CDR3 region has 13 residues.

The chain carries TRBV6-6 and TRBJ1-4, with 7 nucleotides matching TRBD1. CDR3 length equals 14 residues. The V gene's germline CDR1 is MNHNY and CDR2 SVGAGI (reference sequence). V was clipped by 8 bases and J by 8 bases; unmatched bases: 11. CDR3 DNA: TGTGCCAGCTGGCCCGGCCAGGGGGTCGAAAAACTGTTTTTT. Translating it yields CASWPGQGVEKLFF.

The V call is TRBV14, the J call TRBJ2-3; 8 nucleotides match TRBD2. Looked up from germline, CDR1 is SGHDN and CDR2 is FVKESK. V was pared by 0 bases and J by 11 bases, with 13 bases of the junction left unmatched. CDR3 length equals 16 residues. The CDR3, as DNA: TGTGCCAGCAGCCAAGATCCGGGGGGGGCGGTGCGAGGGCAGTATTTT. This encodes CASSQDPGGAVRGQYF.

The chain employs TRBV5-1 and TRBJ2-7; no clear D. Trimming cost V 0 bases and J 6 bases, with 7 bases left between them. There are 12 residues in the CDR3. From germline, CDR1 is SGHRS and CDR2 YFSETQ. The CDR3 DNA is TGCGCCAGCAGCTTGGCGTCAGGCGAGCAGTACTTC. As protein: CASSLASGEQYF.

This chain links TRBV5-1 with TRBJ2-7; D not certain. The CDR3 has 13 amino acids. The V gene's germline CDR1 is SGHRS and CDR2 YFSETQ. The V and J ends lost 5 bases and 0 bases respectively, with 9 bases between them. CDR3 amino acids: CASRTVPSYEQYF. The DNA for the CDR3 is TGCGCCAGCAGAACAGTCCCCTCCTACGAGCAGTACTTC.

This chain links TRBV5-8 with TRBJ2-7; D unresolved. This CDR3 is 11 amino acids long. V was pared by 4 bases and J by 4 bases, with 6 bases between. Germline V gene lookup returns CDR1 SGHTS and CDR2 YDEGEE. CDR3 DNA sequence: TGTGCCAGCAGCGCGTATTACGAGCAGTACTTC. This translates into CASSAYYEQYF.

The chain is built from TRBV29-1 and TRBJ2-3; a weak D match, TRBD1 (5 bases). This CDR3 is built from 14 residues. Germline CDR1 is SQVTM and CDR2 is ANQGSEA. Trimming left V 1 base short and J 3 bases short, with 11 bases between. CDR3 nucleotide sequence: TGCAGCGTTGAAGTCAGGGCAAGGACAGATACGCAGTATTTT. Residues: CSVEVRARTDTQYF.

The chain recombines TRBV29-1 with TRBJ1-2; no clear D gene. Trimming removed 4 bases from V and 8 bases from J, with 11 bases in between. The CDR3 sequence is 11 residues long. Germline assignment: CDR1 SQVTM and CDR2 ANQGSEA. The CDR3 DNA is TGCAGCGTTGTCTGGGCAATGGGCTACACCTTC. It codes for CSVVWAMGYTF.